These 8 T cell receptor beta chains originate from one sample sequenced in a study of blood T cell repertoires in COVID-19. Libraries were prepared by immunoSEQ multiplex PCR; TCRdb keeps only in-frame clonotypes and omits some of them. In the table there are 200,000 to 300,000 clones, around 86% of which are singletons. The sample consisted of peripheral blood. The receptors here all came from a woman in her fifties or sixties with COVID-19, enrolled during active disease.

The chain has TRBV7-9 and TRBJ2-1; 8 bases are a match to TRBD1. V shed 1 base and J 3 bases; nucleotides not matched to a gene: 14. In germline, CDR1 is SEHNR, CDR2 FQNEAQ (reference sequence). The CDR3 has 19 amino acids. CDR3 protein: CASSLVAGGPSRYYNEQFF. The CDR3, as DNA: TGTGCCAGCAGCTTAGTTGCAGGGGGCCCTAGCAGATACTACAATGAGCAGTTCTTC. Using reference TRBV7-9 and TRBJ2-1 for the parts outside the CDR3, the full variable domain is DTGVSQNPRHKITKRGQNVTFRCDPISEHNRLYWYRQTLGQGPEFLTYFQNEAQLEKSRLLSDRFSAERPKGSFSTLEIQRTEQGDSAMYLCASSLVAGGPSRYYNEQFFGPGTRLTVL.

The chain combines TRBV10-3 with TRBJ2-3; D uncertain. Trimming removed 4 bases from V and 5 bases from J, with 13 bases in between. The CDR3 is 14 amino acids. The germline CDR1 and CDR2 sequences are ENHRY and SYGVKD. CDR3 amino acids: CAISASTGGDTQYF. The CDR3, as DNA: TGTGCCATCAGTGCATCCACGGGTGGAGATACGCAGTATTTT.

Regarding this clone: Other nucleotide sequences in the sample specify the same CDR3. V gene TRBV30 combines with J gene TRBJ2-1; 7 bases fit TRBD1. In germline, CDR1 is GTSNPN, CDR2 SVGIG (reference sequence). The CDR3 is 13 amino acids. V trimming: 4 bases; J trimming: 1 base; junction bases outside the gene matches: 1. CDR3 sequence (DNA): TGTGCCTGGAACAGGGGTTCCTACAATGAGCAGTTCTTC. This gives the protein CAWNRGSYNEQFF.

The genes are TRBV3-1 (or the pseudogene TRBV3-2) and TRBJ2-5; 10 bases fit TRBD2. The CDR3 runs 19 residues. V was clipped by 0 bases and J by 2 bases; unmatched bases: 12. Germline assignment: CDR1 LGHDT and CDR2 YNNKEL (reference sequence). In DNA form, the CDR3 reads TGTGCCAGCAGCCAAGAGTTGGTTAGCACTAGCGGGAAACAAGAGACCCAGTACTTC. Its protein product is CASSQELVSTSGKQETQYF.

This chain links TRBV28 with TRBJ1-3; weak D call: TRBD1 (6 bases). Germline V gene lookup returns CDR1 MDHEN and CDR2 SYDVKM. The length of the CDR3 is 15 residues. V was trimmed by 6 bases and J by 0 bases, leaving 12 bases between them. CDR3 coding DNA: TGTGCCAGCAGCCTACCGACAGGCTCTGGAAACACCATATATTTT. Its protein is CASSLPTGSGNTIYF.

This chain joins TRBV6-2 or TRBV6-3 and TRBJ1-2; D is undetermined. CDR1 MNHEY and CDR2 SVGEGT come from the germline V gene. The CDR3 length is 12 residues. Trimming shortened V by 2 bases and J by 8 bases, and 9 bases separated the two germline ends. The chain's CDR3 is CASSYPARGYTF. The CDR3 DNA reads TGTGCCAGCAGTTACCCGGCGAGGGGCTACACCTTC.

The chain joins TRBV28 to TRBJ2-1, with 10 bases that match TRBD2. The J segment lost 1 base and the V segment lost 1 base, leaving 10 bases of the junction unmatched. Germline V gene lookup returns CDR1 MDHEN and CDR2 SYDVKM. The CDR3 is 19 residues long. In DNA, the CDR3 is TGTGCCAGCAGTTTATTCGGGACTAGCGCTTATGGGTCCTACAATGAGCAGTTCTTC. Translation: CASSLFGTSAYGSYNEQFF.

The V gene is TRBV19, the J gene TRBJ2-3; D perhaps matches TRBD2 (6 bases). The CDR3 consists of 13 residues. Germline loops: CDR1 LNHDA, CDR2 SQIVND (reference sequence). V dropped 7 bases and J dropped 9 bases, with 17 bases sitting between them. The CDR3 here is CASTPAGGGTQYF. The CDR3 DNA follows: TGTGCCAGTACCCCGGCCGGGGGAGGAACGCAGTATTTT.